The rows below give T cell receptor beta chains drawn from one sample of a study of cytomegalovirus exposure and HLA in healthy donors. Assay used: immunoSEQ multiplex PCR; TCRdb lists only in-frame clones, some missing. The sample contains 100,000 to 140,000 clones, around 73% of which appear only once. The specimen sequenced was PBMCs. The source of these receptors is a man aged 25 to 45 in good health and CMV-seronegative. Both conserved end residues are part of each CDR3. The D gene is left open where the match is weak. For some rows the clone size is stated as once, few or many, or as a class when expanded; others skip it.

D	size	V	J	DNA	CDR3
TRBD2	NA	TRBV30	TRBJ2-1	TGTGCCTGGAGTCACCTACTAGCGGGAGGGCAAAATGAGCAGTTCTTC	CAWSHLLAGGQNEQFF
TRBD2	NA	TRBV4-1	TRBJ2-3	TGCGCCAGCAGCCATGGGACTACCACAGATACGCAGTATTTT	CASSHGTTTDTQYF
TRBD2	once	TRBV10-2	TRBJ2-7	TGCGCCAGCAGTAGTAGCGGGAGGGGCTCCTACGAGCAGTACTTC	CASSSSGRGSYEQYF
NA	NA	TRBV6-4	TRBJ2-3	TGTGCCAGCAGTGACTCGAGGGGAGGTACGCAGTATTTT	CASSDSRGGTQYF
TRBD2	NA	TRBV29-1	TRBJ2-1	TGCAGCGTTTGGACTAGCGGGGGGATTTGGTACAATGAGCAGTTCTTC	CSVWTSGGIWYNEQFF
NA	NA	TRBV19	TRBJ1-6	TGTGCCAGTAGTATAGGTGGAGCCCTCCACTTT	CASSIGGALHF
TRBD2	NA	TRBV4-2	TRBJ2-2	TGTGCCAGCAGCCAAGATAGAGCGGGAGGCCCGAACACCGGGGAGCTGTTTTTT	CASSQDRAGGPNTGELFF
TRBD1	few	TRBV19	TRBJ1-1	TGTGCCAGTAGTATTACAGGGGGGGGGACTGAAGCTTTCTTT	CASSITGGGTEAFF
TRBD2	NA	TRBV19	TRBJ2-1	TGTGCCAGTAGTATATCTAGCGGTTACAATGAGCAGTTCTTC	CASSISSGYNEQFF
NA	NA	TRBV6-6	TRBJ2-2	TGTGCCAGCAACAGACAGCCTGGGACCGGGGAGCTGTTTTTT	CASNRQPGTGELFF
TRBD2	NA	TRBV12-5	TRBJ2-1	TGTGCTAGTGGGATGGGACTAGCACCCTACAATGAGCAGTTCTTC	CASGMGLAPYNEQFF
NA	few	TRBV7-2	TRBJ2-5	TGTGCCAGCAGCTGGGGGCCAGGGGAGACCCAGTACTTC	CASSWGPGETQYF
NA	NA	TRBV6-1	TRBJ2-3	TGTGCCAGCAGCCGAGGGGGGGCGGGAGATACGCAGTATTTT	CASSRGGAGDTQYF
TRBD1	NA	TRBV5-1	TRBJ2-5	TGCGCCAGCAGTACAGGGGGAGGAGAGACCCAGTACTTC	CASSTGGGETQYF
TRBD2	NA	TRBV7-9	TRBJ2-3	TGTGCCAGCAGCTTAGTGGTAACCGCGGGAGGGATGACAGATACGCAGTATTTT	CASSLVVTAGGMTDTQYF
NA	few	TRBV6-5	TRBJ2-7	TGTGCCAGCAGTTACGAGTACGAGCAGTACTTC	CASSYEYEQYF
TRBD2	NA	TRBV9	TRBJ2-3	TGTGCCAGCAGCGTAGGGGGGCTAGCGGGAGGATCAACCACAGATACGCAGTATTTT	CASSVGGLAGGSTTDTQYF
TRBD2	NA	TRBV19	TRBJ2-7	TGTGCCAGTAGCGGGAGGGCCTTCGAGCAGTACTTC	CASSGRAFEQYF
TRBD2	NA	TRBV6-1	TRBJ2-2	TGTGCCAGCTGCGCTAGCGGGGGTATCGGGGAGCTGTTTTTT	CASCASGGIGELFF
TRBD1	NA	TRBV5-1	TRBJ2-5	TGCGCCAGCAGCTTGGGGGGACAGGGAGGCGAGACCCAGTACTTC	CASSLGGQGGETQYF
NA	NA	TRBV2	TRBJ2-7	TGTGCCAGCAACAACGCGGAAGAGCAGTACTTC	CASNNAEEQYF
TRBD1	few	TRBV15	TRBJ1-1	TGTGCCACCAGCAGAGAGACAGGGGTGAACACTGAAGCTTTCTTT	CATSRETGVNTEAFF
NA	NA	TRBV27	TRBJ2-7	TGTGCCAGCAGTTCGGGGGCCTACGAGCAGTACTTC	CASSSGAYEQYF
NA	NA	TRBV4-1	TRBJ2-1	TGCGCCAGCAGCCAAGATTTCGGGGTCTCCTACAATGAGCAGTTCTTC	CASSQDFGVSYNEQFF
NA	few	TRBV5-8	TRBJ1-4	TGTGCCAGCAGCGTTGCAGGGGTAGCAAAACTGTTTTTT	CASSVAGVAKLFF